The rows below give T cell receptor beta chains drawn from one sample of a study of T-cell reconstitution after alpha-beta-depleted transplantation in children. Via MiXCR, TCRdb re-called the PCR reads, giving one row per CDR3 protein. The sample has 150,000 to 200,000 distinct CDR3 sequences, about 6.8% seen once. The starting material was PBMCs from the stem cell graft donor, obtained from the stem cell graft. All receptors come from a human donor who donated a stem cell graft to a child with Wiskott-Aldrich syndrome. Both conserved end residues are part of each CDR3. The order of the fields is J gene, D gene, clone size, V gene, CDR3 protein, CDR3 DNA. D genes are given only for firm matches. Size is stated for part of the rows, as once, few or many counts, or as a class when the clone is expanded.

j_call: TRBJ1-3; d_call: .; clone_size: many; v_call: TRBV12-3/TRBV12-4; cdr3_aa: CASSLGAGNTIYF; cdr3_nt: TGTGCCAGCAGTTTAGGGGCCGGAAACACCATATATTTT
j_call: TRBJ1-2; d_call: .; clone_size: few; v_call: TRBV5-4; cdr3_aa: CASSFKQGSPVVDGYTF; cdr3_nt: TGTGCCAGCAGCTTCAAACAGGGATCCCCGGTTGTTGATGGCTACACCTTC
j_call: TRBJ2-3; d_call: .; clone_size: many; v_call: TRBV24-1; cdr3_aa: CATSDGILSSTDTQYF; cdr3_nt: TGTGCCACCAGTGATGGAATACTTTCTAGCACAGATACGCAGTATTTT
j_call: TRBJ2-3; d_call: TRBD2; clone_size: many; v_call: TRBV15; cdr3_aa: CATSRDRLAESTDTQYF; cdr3_nt: TGTGCCACCAGCAGAGATCGACTAGCAGAGAGCACAGATACGCAGTATTTT
j_call: TRBJ2-7; d_call: .; clone_size: many; v_call: TRBV12-3/TRBV12-4; cdr3_aa: CASSLGPRGASYEQYF; cdr3_nt: TGTGCCAGCAGTTTGGGCCCCCGGGGGGCCTCCTACGAGCAGTACTTC
j_call: TRBJ2-1; d_call: .; clone_size: many; v_call: TRBV7-2; cdr3_aa: CASSLETVRNEQFF; cdr3_nt: TGTGCCAGCAGCTTAGAGACAGTTAGAAATGAGCAGTTCTTC
j_call: TRBJ2-3; d_call: TRBD2; clone_size: many; v_call: TRBV20-1; cdr3_aa: CSARDRGSGGAAQYF; cdr3_nt: TGCAGTGCTAGAGATCGTGGGAGCGGGGGGGCGGCGCAGTATTTT
j_call: TRBJ2-5; d_call: .; clone_size: many; v_call: TRBV5-1; cdr3_aa: CASSPRAGGTQETQYF; cdr3_nt: TGCGCCAGCAGCCCGAGGGCAGGGGGGACTCAAGAGACCCAGTACTTC
j_call: TRBJ1-1; d_call: .; clone_size: many; v_call: TRBV7-9; cdr3_aa: CASSSESATEAFF; cdr3_nt: TGTGCCAGCAGCTCCGAATCGGCCACTGAAGCTTTCTTT
j_call: TRBJ1-1; d_call: .; clone_size: .; v_call: TRBV6-4; cdr3_aa: CASSDRAGLEAFF; cdr3_nt: TGTGCCAGCAGTGACAGGGCAGGGCTTGAAGCTTTCTTT
j_call: TRBJ1-5; d_call: .; clone_size: many; v_call: TRBV20-1; cdr3_aa: CSASRSNQPQHF; cdr3_nt: TGCAGTGCTAGCCGGAGCAATCAGCCCCAGCATTTT
j_call: TRBJ2-3; d_call: TRBD2; clone_size: many; v_call: TRBV12-3/TRBV12-4; cdr3_aa: CASSDDTSGIGTDTQYF; cdr3_nt: TGTGCCAGCAGTGATGATACTAGCGGGATAGGGACAGATACGCAGTATTTT
j_call: TRBJ2-1; d_call: TRBD1; clone_size: many; v_call: TRBV12-3/TRBV12-4; cdr3_aa: CASSLIWDRPYNEQFF; cdr3_nt: TGTGCCAGCAGTTTAATCTGGGACAGGCCTTACAATGAGCAGTTCTTC
j_call: TRBJ1-5; d_call: TRBD1; clone_size: .; v_call: TRBV7-2; cdr3_aa: CASSLQGASINQPQHF; cdr3_nt: TGTGCCAGCAGCTTACAGGGGGCCTCCATCAATCAGCCCCAGCATTTT
j_call: TRBJ2-5; d_call: .; clone_size: many; v_call: TRBV12-3/TRBV12-4; cdr3_aa: CASSLTRPQETQYF; cdr3_nt: TGTGCCAGCAGTTTAACTAGGCCCCAAGAGACCCAGTACTTC
j_call: TRBJ2-7; d_call: .; clone_size: many; v_call: TRBV12-3/TRBV12-4; cdr3_aa: CASSSVGGVDEQYF; cdr3_nt: TGTGCCAGCAGTTCGGTGGGAGGCGTCGACGAGCAGTACTTC
j_call: TRBJ2-3; d_call: .; clone_size: many; v_call: TRBV29-1; cdr3_aa: CSTRGPQSDTQYF; cdr3_nt: TGCAGCACACGGGGACCTCAATCAGATACGCAGTATTTT
j_call: TRBJ2-7; d_call: .; clone_size: many; v_call: TRBV11-2; cdr3_aa: CASSLRLEGRYEQYF; cdr3_nt: TGTGCCAGCAGCTTAAGACTAGAGGGAAGGTACGAGCAGTACTTC
j_call: TRBJ2-1; d_call: .; clone_size: many; v_call: TRBV7-2; cdr3_aa: CASSPAGLLSYNEQFF; cdr3_nt: TGTGCCAGCAGCCCAGCGGGTCTCCTCTCCTACAATGAGCAGTTCTTC
j_call: TRBJ1-5; d_call: .; clone_size: few; v_call: TRBV6-1; cdr3_aa: CASSALDGNQPQHF; cdr3_nt: TGTGCCAGCAGTGCACTGGACGGCAATCAGCCCCAGCATTTT
j_call: TRBJ1-1; d_call: TRBD1; clone_size: .; v_call: TRBV7-9; cdr3_aa: CASSQGQGAQTEAFF; cdr3_nt: TGTGCCAGCAGCCAGGGACAGGGGGCTCAGACTGAAGCTTTCTTT
j_call: TRBJ2-1; d_call: .; clone_size: .; v_call: TRBV5-1; cdr3_aa: CASSPGGGSSYNEQFF; cdr3_nt: TGCGCCAGCAGCCCCGGGGGCGGGAGCTCCTACAATGAGCAGTTCTTC
j_call: TRBJ1-5; d_call: TRBD1; clone_size: many; v_call: TRBV6-2/TRBV6-3; cdr3_aa: CASSSQGFGNQPQHF; cdr3_nt: TGTGCCAGCTCTTCACAGGGGTTCGGCAATCAGCCCCAGCATTTT
j_call: TRBJ2-1; d_call: .; clone_size: many; v_call: TRBV7-2; cdr3_aa: CASTRVWGPNNEQFF; cdr3_nt: TGTGCCAGCACCCGAGTCTGGGGGCCAAACAATGAGCAGTTCTTC
j_call: TRBJ2-5; d_call: TRBD1; clone_size: .; v_call: TRBV30; cdr3_aa: CAWSPGQGKGETQYF; cdr3_nt: TGTGCCTGGAGTCCAGGACAGGGAAAGGGAGAGACCCAGTACTTC
j_call: TRBJ2-1; d_call: TRBD1; clone_size: many; v_call: TRBV11-2; cdr3_aa: CASSRQGEGNEQFF; cdr3_nt: TGTGCCAGCAGCCGACAGGGGGAGGGGAATGAGCAGTTCTTC
j_call: TRBJ2-1; d_call: TRBD2; clone_size: many; v_call: TRBV20-1; cdr3_aa: CSARTSGKDEQFF; cdr3_nt: TGCAGTGCAAGGACTAGCGGGAAAGATGAGCAGTTCTTC
j_call: TRBJ2-1; d_call: .; clone_size: .; v_call: TRBV10-2; cdr3_aa: CASSRSSASSYNEQFF; cdr3_nt: TGCGCCAGCAGCAGATCTAGCGCCAGCTCCTACAATGAGCAGTTCTTC
j_call: TRBJ1-4; d_call: TRBD1; clone_size: many; v_call: TRBV25-1; cdr3_aa: CASSVRGQSNEKLFF; cdr3_nt: TGTGCCAGCAGTGTGAGGGGGCAGTCTAATGAAAAACTGTTTTTT
j_call: TRBJ1-1; d_call: .; clone_size: .; v_call: TRBV11-2; cdr3_aa: CASSLAPPAFF; cdr3_nt: TGTGCCAGCAGCTTAGCCCCTCCAGCTTTCTTT
j_call: TRBJ2-7; d_call: .; clone_size: many; v_call: TRBV20-1; cdr3_aa: CSARRDLRSQYF; cdr3_nt: TGCAGTGCTCGCCGGGATCTGAGGTCGCAGTACTTC
j_call: TRBJ2-7; d_call: .; clone_size: many; v_call: TRBV12-3/TRBV12-4; cdr3_aa: CASSPDLGEQYF; cdr3_nt: TGTGCCAGCAGTCCCGACCTTGGCGAGCAGTACTTC
j_call: TRBJ1-6; d_call: .; clone_size: .; v_call: TRBV20-1; cdr3_aa: CSASGGRMDSPLHF; cdr3_nt: TGCAGTGCTAGTGGGGGCAGGATGGATTCACCCCTCCACTTT
j_call: TRBJ2-7; d_call: TRBD1; clone_size: few; v_call: TRBV9; cdr3_aa: CASSVDPTGVMYF; cdr3_nt: TGTGCCAGCAGCGTAGACCCGACAGGGGTGATGTACTTC
j_call: TRBJ1-6; d_call: TRBD1; clone_size: .; v_call: TRBV12-3/TRBV12-4; cdr3_aa: CASSLRQGESPLHF; cdr3_nt: TGTGCCAGCAGTTTAAGACAGGGGGAATCACCCCTCCACTTT
j_call: TRBJ2-1; d_call: TRBD1; clone_size: many; v_call: TRBV5-1; cdr3_aa: CASSLETGSSYNEQFF; cdr3_nt: TGCGCCAGCAGCTTAGAGACAGGGAGCTCCTACAATGAGCAGTTCTTC
j_call: TRBJ2-4; d_call: TRBD1; clone_size: few; v_call: TRBV20-1; cdr3_aa: CSASQGQGGLAKNIQYF; cdr3_nt: TGCAGTGCTAGTCAAGGACAGGGGGGACTAGCCAAAAACATTCAGTACTTC
j_call: TRBJ2-7; d_call: .; clone_size: many; v_call: TRBV5-1; cdr3_aa: CASSLGRSSYEQYF; cdr3_nt: TGCGCCAGCAGCTTGGGCAGAAGCTCCTACGAGCAGTACTTC
j_call: TRBJ1-3; d_call: .; clone_size: many; v_call: TRBV10-3; cdr3_aa: CAISETPWNPGNTIYF; cdr3_nt: TGTGCCATCAGTGAGACACCGTGGAACCCTGGAAACACCATATATTTT
j_call: TRBJ2-1; d_call: TRBD1; clone_size: .; v_call: TRBV11-2; cdr3_aa: CASSLVQGVYNEQFF; cdr3_nt: TGTGCCAGCAGCTTAGTACAGGGGGTCTACAATGAGCAGTTCTTC
j_call: TRBJ2-7; d_call: TRBD1; clone_size: many; v_call: TRBV29-1; cdr3_aa: CSVLTGTGGYEQYF; cdr3_nt: TGCAGCGTTTTAACCGGGACAGGGGGATACGAGCAGTACTTC
j_call: TRBJ1-1; d_call: TRBD1; clone_size: many; v_call: TRBV29-1; cdr3_aa: CSVERGQGTIPTLLF; cdr3_nt: TGCAGCGTTGAGCGGGGACAGGGGACCATACCAACCTTGCTCTTT
j_call: TRBJ2-1; d_call: .; clone_size: few; v_call: TRBV20-1; cdr3_aa: CCARSLRGALVNEQFF; cdr3_nt: TGCTGTGCTAGGAGTCTACGGGGGGCGCTCGTCAATGAGCAGTTCTTC
j_call: TRBJ2-3; d_call: .; clone_size: many; v_call: TRBV20-1; cdr3_aa: CSAIRLDFTDTQYF; cdr3_nt: TGCAGTGCTATTCGACTGGACTTCACAGATACGCAGTATTTT
j_call: TRBJ2-1; d_call: TRBD2; clone_size: .; v_call: TRBV18; cdr3_aa: CASSPRNSGSENEQFF; cdr3_nt: TGTGCCAGCTCACCCCGGAATAGCGGGAGTGAAAATGAGCAGTTCTTC
j_call: TRBJ2-5; d_call: .; clone_size: many; v_call: TRBV5-1; cdr3_aa: CASSSGGSQETQYF; cdr3_nt: TGCGCCAGCAGCTCAGGGGGGAGCCAAGAGACCCAGTACTTC
j_call: TRBJ2-7; d_call: .; clone_size: many; v_call: TRBV10-3; cdr3_aa: CAISDPWGLQGSTTPMQYF; cdr3_nt: TGTGCCATCAGTGACCCCTGGGGGTTACAGGGATCAACGACTCCTATGCAGTACTTC
j_call: TRBJ2-7; d_call: TRBD2; clone_size: many; v_call: TRBV20-1; cdr3_aa: CSATGLAGIGGEQYF; cdr3_nt: TGCAGTGCTACCGGACTAGCGGGGATCGGAGGCGAGCAGTACTTC
j_call: TRBJ2-7; d_call: .; clone_size: many; v_call: TRBV20-1; cdr3_aa: CSAPDPYEQYF; cdr3_nt: TGCAGTGCTCCGGACCCCTACGAGCAGTACTTC
j_call: TRBJ1-1; d_call: .; clone_size: many; v_call: TRBV12-3/TRBV12-4; cdr3_aa: CASSLRGSETEAFF; cdr3_nt: TGTGCCAGCAGTTTGAGAGGGTCGGAAACTGAAGCTTTCTTT
j_call: TRBJ1-2; d_call: .; clone_size: many; v_call: TRBV25-1; cdr3_aa: CASSAGGRGFGYGYTF; cdr3_nt: TGTGCCAGCAGCGCAGGAGGCAGGGGATTTGGCTATGGCTACACCTTC
j_call: TRBJ2-3; d_call: TRBD2; clone_size: many; v_call: TRBV9; cdr3_aa: CASSSSGRGPDTQYF; cdr3_nt: TGTGCCAGCAGCAGTAGCGGGAGAGGGCCAGATACGCAGTATTTT
j_call: TRBJ2-5; d_call: TRBD2; clone_size: many; v_call: TRBV6-2/TRBV6-3; cdr3_aa: CASSLSWTSVDQETQYF; cdr3_nt: TGTGCCAGCAGCCTGTCCTGGACTAGCGTCGACCAAGAGACCCAGTACTTC
j_call: TRBJ1-6; d_call: .; clone_size: many; v_call: TRBV24-1; cdr3_aa: CATSDSDRNLHF; cdr3_nt: TGTGCCACCAGTGATTCAGACAGAAATCTCCACTTT
j_call: TRBJ2-1; d_call: TRBD2; clone_size: many; v_call: TRBV6-5; cdr3_aa: CATRGGSRNEQFF; cdr3_nt: TGTGCCACCCGGGGGGGGTCGAGGAATGAGCAGTTCTTC
j_call: TRBJ1-1; d_call: TRBD1; clone_size: many; v_call: TRBV12-3/TRBV12-4; cdr3_aa: CASRPRDRGMNTEAFF; cdr3_nt: TGTGCCAGCAGGCCTCGGGACAGGGGAATGAACACTGAAGCTTTCTTT
j_call: TRBJ2-3; d_call: .; clone_size: few; v_call: TRBV20-1; cdr3_aa: CSARDSKSGDTQYF; cdr3_nt: TGCAGTGCGCGGGACTCAAAAAGCGGAGATACGCAGTATTTT